This TCR beta chain was obtained from a study of control samples from healthy donors and cancer patients. TCRdb's copy holds only in-frame clones and misses some; the assay was immunoSEQ multiplex PCR. The table lists fewer than 130,000 clones, roughly 88% of them singletons. The CDR3 is 13 amino acids. Germline values: CDR1 SEHNR, CDR2 FQNEAQ (reference sequence). V was clipped by 5 bases and J by 7 bases, with 12 bases between them. This receptor was obtained from a woman aged 60-75 years with lung cancer. The rearrangement links TRBV7-9 to TRBJ2-1; D perhaps matches TRBD2 (6 bases). The sequenced sample was PBMCs. This CDR3 reads CASSTRLVNEQFF. In nucleotides, the CDR3 is TGTGCCAGCAGCACCCGACTAGTAAATGAGCAGTTCTTC.